This T cell receptor beta chain was obtained from a study of identical twins. From the 5' RACE reads, TCRdb called clonotypes with MiXCR, one entry per CDR3 protein. The sample records about 470,000 distinct CDR3 sequences, less than 25% being singletons. This CDR3 is 15 amino acids long. V trimming: 4 bases; J trimming: 6 bases; junction bases outside the gene matches: 10. Germline V CDR1 and CDR2: SQVTM, ANQGSEA. These sequences were also reported in another study, on T cells expressing NK-cell markers.

The source material was CD4+ T cells sorted from blood. The TCR originated in a woman aged 18-29 years in good health. The rearrangement uses TRBV29-1 and TRBJ2-1, with 9 bases aligning to TRBD2. This CDR3 is CSVGLRLADPNEQFF. The DNA of the CDR3 is TGCAGCGTTGGGTTGAGACTAGCGGACCCCAATGAGCAGTTCTTC.